This T cell receptor beta chain appears in the sequencing data of a study of early T cells in non-severe SARS-CoV-2 infection. Overall study: The authors sequenced bulk RNA from unsorted whole blood, leaving chains unpaired.

Unique molecular identifiers were added to individual cDNA molecules. MiXCR was run by TCRdb on the 5' RACE reads, yielding one entry per CDR3 protein. There are 45,000 to 50,000 distinct CDR3 sequences in the sample; about 6.3% occur only once, and approximately 2.8% lies in the top ten. Germline V gene lookup returns CDR1 LGHDT and CDR2 YNNKEL (reference sequence). The V gene lost 6 bases and the J gene lost 2 bases, with 19 bases spanning the gap. There are 16 residues in the CDR3. This clonotype was observed at least ten times. The specimen comprised whole blood, sampled at baseline. This clonotype was sampled from an adult who was a healthcare worker with PCR-confirmed SARS-CoV-2 infection or an uninfected control (not recorded which). The rearrangement joins TRBV3-1 to TRBJ1-2, with D perhaps TRBD1 (6 bases). In DNA form, the CDR3 reads TGTGCCAGCAGACAAACCGACAGGATCGCAAACTATGGCTACACCTTC. Translation gives CASRQTDRIANYGYTF.